These 16 T cell receptor beta chains originate from one sample sequenced in a study of blood T cell repertoires in COVID-19. Libraries were prepared by immunoSEQ multiplex PCR; TCRdb keeps only in-frame clonotypes and omits some of them. The data hold some 140,000 clones, with around 73% observed a single time. Sequencing was carried out using peripheral blood. These receptors were collected from a man between 60 and 70 years old who had recovered from COVID-19.

This clone was counted a single time. The CDR3 coding sequence is TGTGCCAGCCATTTAAGACAGGGAACTTTTTACAATGAGCAGTTCTTC. Its protein is CASHLRQGTFYNEQFF. V and J are TRBV28 and TRBJ2-1, with 7 positions matching TRBD1. Germline V gene sequence: CDR1 MDHEN, CDR2 SYDVKM. The CDR3 loop spans 16 amino acids. V lost 8 bases to trimming and J lost 4 bases; unmatched junction nucleotides: 14.

V and J are TRBV10-3 and TRBJ2-3; D is perhaps TRBD1 (5 bases). V lost 4 bases and J 0 bases, leaving 23 bases between the germline ends. Germline V CDR1 and CDR2: ENHRY, SYGVKD. The CDR3 runs 19 residues. The CDR3 DNA sequence: TGTGCCATCAGTGCCCCACAGGATAAACCAGAGAGCAGCACAGATACGCAGTATTTT. Protein sequence: CAISAPQDKPESSTDTQYF.

This chain's CDR3 is CASNPQGGTDTQYF. CDR3 DNA: TGCGCCAGCAACCCACAGGGCGGCACAGATACGCAGTATTTT. The J gene is TRBJ2-3, the V gene TRBV5-1; D may be TRBD1 (6 bases). Trimming removed 6 bases from V and 1 base from J, with 12 bases in between. CDR3 size: 14 residues. CDR1 is SGHRS and CDR2 is YFSETQ in the germline V gene.

The chain employs TRBV2 and TRBJ2-3; possible D gene TRBD1, 5 bases. V lost 7 bases and J 5 bases, leaving 16 bases between the germline ends. Germline V CDR1 and CDR2: SNHLY, FYNNEI. This CDR3 contains 14 residues. As DNA, the CDR3 is TGTGCCAGCACTGTTCGGCCAGGGCTAGATACGCAGTATTTT. Its protein is CASTVRPGLDTQYF. Together with reference TRBV2 and TRBJ2-3, the CDR3 gives the full variable domain: EPEVTQTPSHQVTQMGQEVILRCVPISNHLYFYWYRQILGQKVEFLVSFYNNEISEKSEIFDDQFSVERPDGSNFTLKIRSTKLEDSAMYFCASTVRPGLDTQYFGPGTRLTVL.

The gene calls are TRBV7-2 and TRBJ1-6; 12 nucleotides line up with TRBD1. The CDR3 totals 15 residues. Germline CDR1 reads SGHTA; CDR2 reads FQGNSA. Germline trimming cut 6 bases from V and 8 bases from J; bases unmatched to any gene: 5. CDR3 loop: CASRGQGASDSPLHF. DNA for the CDR3: TGTGCCAGCAGGGGACAGGGGGCTTCCGATTCACCCCTCCACTTT.

The chain carries TRBV9 and TRBJ2-5; maybe TRBD2 (5 bases). CDR3 length equals 13 residues. Trimming took 4 bases from V and 2 from J, leaving 9 bases between them. Germline CDR1 and CDR2: SGDLS and YYNGEE. The CDR3 DNA reads TGTGCCAGCAGCAGAGGCGGGCAAGAGACCCAGTACTTC. Its translation: CASSRGGQETQYF.

This clone occurred once. This chain uses TRBV4-3 with TRBJ2-5, with D maybe TRBD2 (5 bases). Germline V gives CDR1 LGHNA, CDR2 YSLEER. The CDR3 runs to 15 residues. V lost 0 bases, J lost 5 bases, and 13 bases lay in between. This CDR3 is CASSQEGLGVETQYF. The CDR3 region has the DNA TGCGCCAGCAGCCAAGAAGGCCTCGGGGTGGAGACCCAGTACTTC.

V gene TRBV9 combines with J gene TRBJ2-1; D unresolved. The CDR3 has 14 amino acids. V shed 0 bases and J shed 6 bases, with 10 bases lying between them. CDR1 is SGDLS, CDR2 YYNGEE, per germline. CDR3 nucleotides: TGTGCCAGCAGCGTAGAGCCCTACCCCAATGAGCAGTTCTTC. Amino acids: CASSVEPYPNEQFF.

The chain couples TRBV4-3 to TRBJ2-4, with TRBD1 matching 8 bases. CDR1 is LGHNA and CDR2 is YSLEER in the germline V gene. The V gene end was trimmed by 0 bases and the J gene end by 2 bases; junction bases not matched to a gene: 9. CDR3 length equals 18 residues. CDR3 loop: CASSQDNQGANTKNIQYF. The CDR3 DNA follows: TGCGCCAGCAGCCAAGATAACCAGGGGGCAAATACCAAAAACATTCAGTACTTC.

This chain links TRBV3-1 (or the pseudogene TRBV3-2) with TRBJ2-3; maybe TRBD2 (5 bases). The V gene's germline CDR1 is LGHDT and CDR2 YNNKEL (reference sequence). CDR3 length: 16 amino acids. V was clipped by 4 bases and J by 3 bases, with 17 bases between them. CDR3 bases: TGTGCCAGCAGCCCTCCCCGGGGAGAAGCAACAGATACGCAGTATTTT. Protein: CASSPPRGEATDTQYF.

The chain employs TRBV18 and TRBJ2-1, with TRBD1 as a possible D gene (6 bases). V lost 4 bases to trimming and J lost 6 bases, with 13 bases between them. The germline gives CDR1 KGHSH, CDR2 LQKENI. This CDR3 has 14 residues. CDR3 protein: CASSLGTGPNEQFF. The DNA of the CDR3 is TGTGCCAGCTCACTAGGTACAGGGCCCAATGAGCAGTTCTTC.

The J gene is TRBJ1-1, the V gene TRBV6-2 or TRBV6-3; possibly TRBD1 for D (6 bases). V lost 5 bases to trimming and J lost 4 bases, with 8 bases between them. The germline gives CDR1 MNHEY, CDR2 SVGEGT. CDR3 size: 12 residues. The CDR3 here is CASSTGFTEAFF. The CDR3 nucleotides read TGTGCCAGCAGTACAGGGTTCACTGAAGCTTTCTTT.

This rearrangement joins TRBV7-2 to TRBJ2-2; TRBD1 aligns across 7 bases. Germline V gene lookup returns CDR1 SGHTA and CDR2 FQGNSA. The CDR3 length is 15 residues. With V trimmed by 4 bases and J by 0 bases, 2 bases remained unmatched. CDR3 residues: CASSSDRANTGELFF. In DNA form, the CDR3 reads TGTGCCAGCAGCTCCGACAGGGCGAACACCGGGGAGCTGTTTTTT.

In nucleotides, the CDR3 is TGTGCCAGCAGCTTAGAGCGGGGAAGGTTTAATGAGCAGTTCTTC. Its protein is CASSLERGRFNEQFF. The chain is built from TRBV7-2 and TRBJ2-1; 7 nucleotides match TRBD2. Trimming took 1 base from V and 7 from J; bases not matched to a gene: 7. The germline V gene has CDR1 SGHTA and CDR2 FQGNSA. The CDR3 is 15 amino acids.

The chain has TRBV7-3 and TRBJ2-3; TRBD2 is a possible D gene (6 bases). V lost 5 bases and J lost 3, with 21 bases in between. The CDR3 runs 17 residues. Per germline, CDR1 SGHTA and CDR2 FQGTGA. The chain's CDR3 is CASSPASLRDITDTQYF. The DNA of the CDR3 is TGTGCCAGCAGCCCCGCCTCTTTGCGGGATATAACAGATACGCAGTATTTT.

The chain recombines TRBV4-3 with TRBJ1-1; a weak D match, TRBD1 (6 bases). The CDR3 extends over 14 amino acids. The V and J ends lost 4 bases and 4 bases respectively, with 13 bases between them. Germline CDR1 LGHNA, CDR2 YSLEER. The CDR3 DNA reads as TGCGCCAGCAGCCGAGGGGGGGTGGGCACTGAAGCTTTCTTT. Translating it yields CASSRGGVGTEAFF.